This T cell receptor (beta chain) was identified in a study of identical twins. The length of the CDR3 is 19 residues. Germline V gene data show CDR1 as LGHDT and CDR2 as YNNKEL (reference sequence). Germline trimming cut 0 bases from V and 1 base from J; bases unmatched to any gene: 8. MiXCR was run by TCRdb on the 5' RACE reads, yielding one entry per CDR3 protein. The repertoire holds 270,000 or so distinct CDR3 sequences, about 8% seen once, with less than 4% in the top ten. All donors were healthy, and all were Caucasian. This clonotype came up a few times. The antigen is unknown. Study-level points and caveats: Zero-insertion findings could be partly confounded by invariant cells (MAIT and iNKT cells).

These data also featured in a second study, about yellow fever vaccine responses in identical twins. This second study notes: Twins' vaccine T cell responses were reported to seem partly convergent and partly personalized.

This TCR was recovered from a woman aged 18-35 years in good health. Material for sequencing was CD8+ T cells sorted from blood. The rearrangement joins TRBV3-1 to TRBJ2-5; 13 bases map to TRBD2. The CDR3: CASSQDGTGLAGPQETQYF. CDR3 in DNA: TGTGCCAGCAGCCAAGATGGGACGGGACTAGCGGGGCCCCAAGAGACCCAGTACTTC.